This TCR beta chain was recovered during a study of cytomegalovirus exposure and HLA in healthy donors. Study results and caveats: Because they were indistinguishable, some V segments, including TRBV6-2 and TRBV6-3, were excluded.

The PCR made use of 60 Vbeta and 13 Jbeta primers. Measured with immunoSEQ multiplex PCR; TCRdb has only the in-frame clones, and not every one. The table includes about 200,000 clones, under 70% detected once. Germline V lookup: CDR1 MNHNS, CDR2 SASEGT. V was cut by 0 bases and J by 5 bases, with 14 bases left in between. This CDR3 comprises 17 residues. Comment on this clone: The antigen is not known.

Sequences were obtained from PBMCs. This sequence was found in a man in his forties in good health and CMV-seropositive. The chain joins TRBV6-1 to TRBJ1-6; D ambiguous. The CDR3 nucleotides read TGTGCCAGCAGTGAAGCCAATATCGCTACCGATAATTCACCCCTCCACTTT. It specifies CASSEANIATDNSPLHF.